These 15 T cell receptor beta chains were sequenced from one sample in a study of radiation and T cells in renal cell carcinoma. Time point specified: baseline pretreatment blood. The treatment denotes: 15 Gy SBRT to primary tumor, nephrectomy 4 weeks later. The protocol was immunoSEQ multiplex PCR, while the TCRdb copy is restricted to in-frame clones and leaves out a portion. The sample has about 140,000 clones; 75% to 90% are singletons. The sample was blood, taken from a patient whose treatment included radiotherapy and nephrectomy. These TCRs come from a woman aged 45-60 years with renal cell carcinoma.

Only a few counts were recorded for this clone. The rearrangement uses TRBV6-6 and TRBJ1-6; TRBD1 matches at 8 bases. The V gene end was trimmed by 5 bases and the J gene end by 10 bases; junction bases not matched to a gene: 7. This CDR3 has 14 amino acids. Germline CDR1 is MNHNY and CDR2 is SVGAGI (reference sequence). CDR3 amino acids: CASSLGTGGSPLHF. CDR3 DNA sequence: TGTGCCAGCAGTCTTGGGACAGGAGGGTCACCCCTCCACTTT.

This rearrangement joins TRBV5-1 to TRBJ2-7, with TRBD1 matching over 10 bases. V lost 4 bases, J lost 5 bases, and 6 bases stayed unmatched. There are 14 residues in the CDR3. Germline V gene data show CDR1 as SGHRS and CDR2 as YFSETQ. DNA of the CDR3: TGCGCCAGCAGCAGGGGACAGGGGTCCGACGAGCAGTACTTC. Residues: CASSRGQGSDEQYF.

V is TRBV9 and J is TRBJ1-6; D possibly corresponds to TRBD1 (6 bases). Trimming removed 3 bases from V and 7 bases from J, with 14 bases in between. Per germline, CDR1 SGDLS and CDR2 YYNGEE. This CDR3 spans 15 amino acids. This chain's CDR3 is CASSAWGTRNSPLHF. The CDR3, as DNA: TGTGCCAGCAGCGCATGGGGGACAAGAAATTCACCCCTCCACTTT.

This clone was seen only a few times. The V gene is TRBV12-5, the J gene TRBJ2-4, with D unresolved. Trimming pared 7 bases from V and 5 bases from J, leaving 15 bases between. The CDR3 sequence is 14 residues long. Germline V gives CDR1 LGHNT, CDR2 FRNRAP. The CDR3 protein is CASASHYRENIQYF. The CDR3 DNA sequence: TGTGCTAGTGCCTCTCACTACAGAGAAAACATTCAGTACTTC.

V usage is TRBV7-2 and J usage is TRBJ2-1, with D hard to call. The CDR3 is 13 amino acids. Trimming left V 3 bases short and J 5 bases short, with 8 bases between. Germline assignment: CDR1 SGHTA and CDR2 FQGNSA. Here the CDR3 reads CASSFENNNEQFF. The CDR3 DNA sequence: TGTGCCAGCAGCTTCGAAAACAACAATGAGCAGTTCTTC.

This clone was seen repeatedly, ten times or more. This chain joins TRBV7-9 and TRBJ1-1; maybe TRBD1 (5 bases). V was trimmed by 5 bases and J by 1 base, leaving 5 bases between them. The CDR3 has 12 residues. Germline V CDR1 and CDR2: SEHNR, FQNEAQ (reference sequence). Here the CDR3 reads CASSTGNTEAFF. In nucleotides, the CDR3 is TGTGCCAGCAGCACAGGGAACACTGAAGCTTTCTTT.

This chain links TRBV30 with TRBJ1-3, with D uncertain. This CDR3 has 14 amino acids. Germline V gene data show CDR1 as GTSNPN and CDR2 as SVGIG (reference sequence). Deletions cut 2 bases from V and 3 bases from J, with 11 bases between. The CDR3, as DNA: TGTGCCTGGAGTCCGGATCTACTTGGAAACACCATATATTTT. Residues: CAWSPDLLGNTIYF.

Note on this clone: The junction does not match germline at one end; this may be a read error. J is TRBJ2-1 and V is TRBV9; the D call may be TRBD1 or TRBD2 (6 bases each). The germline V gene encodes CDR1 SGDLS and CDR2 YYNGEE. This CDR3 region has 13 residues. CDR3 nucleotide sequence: TGTGCCGGCAGCGTAGGGGGGACCAATGAGCAGTTCTTC. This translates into CAGSVGGTNEQFF.

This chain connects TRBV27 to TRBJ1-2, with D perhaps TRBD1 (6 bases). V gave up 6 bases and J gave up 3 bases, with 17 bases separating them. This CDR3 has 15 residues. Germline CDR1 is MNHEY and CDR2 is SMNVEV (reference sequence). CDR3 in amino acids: CASRKSTGTHYGYTF. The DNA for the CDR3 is TGTGCCAGCAGGAAATCAACCGGGACACACTATGGCTACACCTTC.

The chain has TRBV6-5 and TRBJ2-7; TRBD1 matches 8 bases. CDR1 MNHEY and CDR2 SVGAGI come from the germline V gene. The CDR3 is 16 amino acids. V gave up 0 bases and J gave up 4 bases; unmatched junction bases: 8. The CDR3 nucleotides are TGTGCCAGCAGTTACTCGACCTCGGGACAGGAATACGAGCAGTACTTC. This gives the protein CASSYSTSGQEYEQYF.

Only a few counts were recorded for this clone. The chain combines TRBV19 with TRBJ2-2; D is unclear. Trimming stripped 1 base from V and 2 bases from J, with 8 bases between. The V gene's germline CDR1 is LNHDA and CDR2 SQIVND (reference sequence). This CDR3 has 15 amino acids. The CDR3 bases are TGTGCCAGTAGTATAGCAGCGATAAACACCGGGGAGCTGTTTTTT. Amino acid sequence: CASSIAAINTGELFF.

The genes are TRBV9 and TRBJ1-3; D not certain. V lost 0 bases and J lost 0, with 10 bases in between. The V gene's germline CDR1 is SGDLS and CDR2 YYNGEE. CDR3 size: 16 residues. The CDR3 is CASSVEAGASGNTIYF. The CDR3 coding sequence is TGTGCCAGCAGCGTAGAAGCAGGAGCCTCTGGAAACACCATATATTTT.

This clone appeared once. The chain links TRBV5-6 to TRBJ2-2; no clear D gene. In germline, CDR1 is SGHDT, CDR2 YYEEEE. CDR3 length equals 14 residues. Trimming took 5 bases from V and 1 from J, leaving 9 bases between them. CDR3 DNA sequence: TGTGCCAGCAGGGGTCAGGAGAACACCGGGGAGCTGTTTTTT. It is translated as CASRGQENTGELFF.

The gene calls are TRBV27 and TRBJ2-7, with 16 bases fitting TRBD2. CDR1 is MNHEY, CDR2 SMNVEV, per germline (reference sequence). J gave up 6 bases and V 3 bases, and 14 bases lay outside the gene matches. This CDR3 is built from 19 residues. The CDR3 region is CASSFSGTGTSGRAGEQYF. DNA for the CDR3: TGTGCCAGCAGTTTCTCCGGGACAGGGACTAGCGGGAGGGCGGGCGAGCAGTACTTC.

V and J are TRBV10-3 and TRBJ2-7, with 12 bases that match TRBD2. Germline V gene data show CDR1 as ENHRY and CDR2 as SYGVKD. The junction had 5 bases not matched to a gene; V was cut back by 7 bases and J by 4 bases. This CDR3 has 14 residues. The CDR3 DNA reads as TGTGCCATCACCGAAGGGACTAGCGGGTACGAGCAGTACTTC. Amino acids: CAITEGTSGYEQYF.